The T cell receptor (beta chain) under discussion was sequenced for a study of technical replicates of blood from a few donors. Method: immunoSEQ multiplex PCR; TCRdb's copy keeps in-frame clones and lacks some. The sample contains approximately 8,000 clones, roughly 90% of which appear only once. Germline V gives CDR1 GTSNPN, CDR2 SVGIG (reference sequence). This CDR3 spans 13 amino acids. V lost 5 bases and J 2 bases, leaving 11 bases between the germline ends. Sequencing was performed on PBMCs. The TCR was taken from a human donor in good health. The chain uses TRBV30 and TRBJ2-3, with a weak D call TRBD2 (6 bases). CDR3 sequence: CAWGEDFTDTQYF. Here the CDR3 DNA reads TGTGCCTGGGGGGAGGACTTCACAGATACGCAGTATTTT.